The clone carrying this T cell receptor beta chain was seen once. Other DNA variants within this sample encode the same CDR3. 13 Jbeta primers and 60 Vbeta primers were used for the PCR. The repertoire was sequenced with immunoSEQ multiplex PCR; TCRdb's copy has only in-frame clones and lacks some. The sample lists around 180,000 clones; 81% were seen once. Germline values: CDR1 SGHTA, CDR2 FQGNSA. The V end lost 1 base, the J end lost 4 bases, and 8 bases lay between the germline ends. The CDR3 runs 14 residues. This sample was taken from a study of cytomegalovirus exposure and HLA in healthy donors. Sequences were obtained from PBMCs. The clonotype originates from a man in his late teens or twenties in good health and CMV-seronegative. The chain recombines TRBV7-2 with TRBJ2-1, with D perhaps TRBD2 (5 bases). The CDR3 DNA follows: TGTGCCAGCAGCTTAGGAGGGAATTACAATGAGCAGTTCTTC. Translation: CASSLGGNYNEQFF.